The clone carrying this T cell receptor beta chain is a singleton in its sample. Per the original methods: Reference gene primer amplification yielded estimated nucleated cell counts. Assay: immunoSEQ multiplex PCR; the TCRdb copy retains only in-frame clones and omits some. For V, J and clone size, that table is used; D and trimming come from the DNA. The table lists about 170,000 clones, about four fifths of them singletons. The sample belongs to a study of blood T cell repertoires in COVID-19. The wider study: The study drew acute and convalescent COVID-19 samples from the United States, Italy and Spain. T cells, B-cell-depleted T cells, or PBMCs provided the cDNA or gDNA that served as material.

The V segment lost 4 bases and the J segment 4 bases; nucleotides outside the gene matches: 9. CDR3 length equals 15 residues. Germline lookup yields CDR1 MGHRA and CDR2 YSYEKL. The sample was peripheral blood. The TCR was taken from a man between 40 and 49 years old who had recovered from COVID-19. The chain has TRBV4-1 and TRBJ1-2, with TRBD1 matching over 7 bases. The CDR3 DNA sequence: TGCGCCAGCAGCCCCAAACAGGGGTCCACCTATGGCTACACCTTC. It is translated as CASSPKQGSTYGYTF.